This T cell receptor (beta chain) was identified during a study of blood T cell repertoires in COVID-19. Looking at the study overall: Some COVID-19 samples were acute and others convalescent; all came from the United States, Italy and Spain.

For this clone: The same CDR3 can be traced to other DNA sequences in this sample.

Assay used: immunoSEQ multiplex PCR; TCRdb lists only in-frame clones, some missing. The sample has some 190,000 clones; more than 65% are singletons. The CDR3 is 14 amino acids. With 0 bases removed from V and 5 bases from J, the gap between germline ends came to 7 bases. Germline V gene data show CDR1 as KGHSH and CDR2 as LQKENI. The TCR sequence derives from a woman aged 45-59 years with acute COVID-19. The V gene is TRBV18, the J gene TRBJ2-2; perhaps TRBD1 as D (5 bases). Sequencing was carried out using PBMCs or T cells enriched from blood (not recorded which). In DNA, the CDR3 is TGTGCCAGCTCACCACCGCAGGGAACCGGGGAGCTGTTTTTT. This sequence encodes CASSPPQGTGELFF.